A single sample gave rise to the 15 T cell receptor beta chains below, sequenced in a study of response to subunit inactivated influenza vaccine. MiXCR, applied by TCRdb to the RT-PCR reads, yields one record per CDR3 protein. The repertoire has 700,000 to 800,000 distinct CDR3 sequences, about 18% of them found once; the top ten carry roughly 10%. The specimen was PBMCs from blood, collected more than 4 days after vaccination. The source is a man aged 45-65 years who received an inactivated influenza vaccine.

In this sample, this clonotype turned up a few times. The chain employs TRBV5-1 and TRBJ2-3, with 7 bases matching TRBD1. The CDR3 totals 14 residues. With V trimmed by 4 bases and J by 6 bases, 8 bases remained unmatched. Germline values: CDR1 SGHRS, CDR2 YFSETQ. The CDR3 DNA sequence: TGCGCCAGCAGCACCGGGACAGTAGCCGATACGCAGTATTTT. It codes for CASSTGTVADTQYF.

This clonotype has only a few counts. Written as DNA, the CDR3 is TGTGCCAGCAGCCCAAGTGTCTCAGCGAGGTTTTACGAGCAGTACTTC. It specifies CASSPSVSARFYEQYF. The chain combines TRBV5-6 with TRBJ2-7; D gene ambiguous. Germline V lookup: CDR1 SGHDT, CDR2 YYEEEE. Trimming left V 4 bases short and J 4 bases short, with 21 bases between. This CDR3 has 16 amino acids. Combining the CDR3 with reference TRBV5-6 and TRBJ2-7 gives the whole variable domain DAGVTQSPTHLIKTRGQQVTLRCSPKSGHDTVSWYQQALGQGPQFIFQYYEEEERQRGNFPDRFSGHQFPNYSSELNVNALLLGDSALYLCASSPSVSARFYEQYFGPGTRLTVT.

This chain uses TRBV7-2 with TRBJ1-4; tentative D call: TRBD1 (6 bases). CDR3 length equals 15 residues. The germline V and J ends were trimmed by 3 bases and 2 bases, with 10 bases remaining between them. Germline V CDR1 and CDR2: SGHTA, FQGNSA. In DNA, the CDR3 is TGTGCCAGCAGCTTCGTCACAGGGACTAATGAAAAACTGTTTTTT. Protein product: CASSFVTGTNEKLFF.

V is TRBV4-3 and J is TRBJ1-5; D unresolved. Germline V gene sequence: CDR1 LGHNA, CDR2 YSLEER. V lost 0 bases, J lost 3 bases, and 6 bases lay in between. CDR3 length: 14 residues. The CDR3 region has the DNA TGCGCCAGCAGCCAAGAAAGGGCCAATCAGCCCCAGCATTTT. Its protein product is CASSQERANQPQHF.

This clonotype has only a few counts. V usage is TRBV12-3 or TRBV12-4 and J usage is TRBJ2-7, with D unresolved. V was clipped by 6 bases and J by 0 bases, with 9 bases between them. The CDR3 is 13 residues long. CDR3 loop: CASSEVTSYEQYF. The CDR3, as DNA: TGTGCCAGCAGCGAGGTCACCTCCTACGAGCAGTACTTC.

This chain links TRBV28 with TRBJ1-2; the D gene is possibly TRBD1 (5 bases). CDR3 length: 12 residues. With 6 bases removed from V and 6 bases from J, the gap between germline ends came to 11 bases. From germline, CDR1 is MDHEN and CDR2 SYDVKM. The CDR3 region has the DNA TGTGCCAGCAGGACCCTAGGGGATGGCTACACCTTC. Protein: CASRTLGDGYTF.

In this sample, this clonotype turned up many times. The chain employs TRBV12-3 or TRBV12-4 and TRBJ2-7; D is perhaps TRBD1 (6 bases). With 1 base removed from V and 3 bases from J, the gap between germline ends came to 7 bases. The CDR3 length is 13 residues. CDR3 nucleotide sequence: TGTGCCAGCAGTTTAGAACAGGGCTACGAGCAGTACTTC. Translated, it gives CASSLEQGYEQYF.

This clonotype turned up a few times. The chain combines TRBV2 with TRBJ2-3; 9 bases map to TRBD2. The V segment lost 7 bases and the J segment 5 bases; nucleotides outside the gene matches: 7. The germline V gene encodes CDR1 SNHLY and CDR2 FYNNEI. The length of the CDR3 is 14 residues. The CDR3 sequence is CASTLAGVQDTQYF. The CDR3, as DNA: TGTGCCAGCACTTTAGCGGGAGTTCAAGATACGCAGTATTTT.

Only a few counts were recorded for this clonotype. The chain links TRBV9 to TRBJ2-7; D is perhaps TRBD1 or TRBD2 (6 bases each). The CDR3 covers 14 residues. Trimming removed 3 bases from V and 6 bases from J, with 16 bases in between. CDR1 is SGDLS and CDR2 is YYNGEE in the germline V gene. The CDR3 coding sequence is TGTGCCAGCAGCGGACTTATACAGGGAGGCGAGCAGTACTTC. Residues: CASSGLIQGGEQYF.

The sample holds a few counts of this clonotype. This chain connects TRBV10-3 to TRBJ2-3, with D perhaps matching TRBD1 (6 bases). V gave up 5 bases and J gave up 4 bases, with 13 bases separating them. This CDR3 spans 14 amino acids. Germline loops: CDR1 ENHRY, CDR2 SYGVKD. The CDR3 DNA is TGTGCCATCAGTAGACAGGAAAGCGCAGATACGCAGTATTTT. It yields the protein CAISRQESADTQYF.

The rearrangement links TRBV3-1 to TRBJ2-6, with 7 bases matching TRBD1. CDR3 length: 19 residues. The V gene's germline CDR1 is LGHDT and CDR2 YNNKEL (reference sequence). V lost 0 bases, J lost 1 base, and 9 bases stayed unmatched. For the CDR3, the DNA is TGTGCCAGCAGCCAAGATGAGGGGACAGTCACATCTGGGGCCAACGTCCTGACTTTC. This translates into CASSQDEGTVTSGANVLTF. The complete variable domain, with remaining parts taken from reference TRBV3-1 and TRBJ2-6, reads DTAVSQTPKYLVTQMGNDKSIKCEQNLGHDTMYWYKQDSKKFLKIMFSYNNKELIINETVPNRFSPKSPDKAHLNLHINSLELGDSAVYFCASSQDEGTVTSGANVLTFGAGSRLTVL.

There are a few counts of this clonotype. This chain joins TRBV7-3 and TRBJ2-1; TRBD2 matches at 9 bases. CDR1 SGHTA and CDR2 FQGTGA come from the germline V gene. V trimming: 5 bases; J trimming: 7 bases; junction bases outside the gene matches: 9. This CDR3 comprises 15 residues. The CDR3 nucleotides are TGTGCCAGCAGCATGTTAGCGGGAGCGGGTAATGAGCAGTTCTTC. Protein: CASSMLAGAGNEQFF.

As regards this clonotype: A read error may be the cause here, since a much bigger clone is one base away. The conserved final phenylalanine or tryptophan is absent from the CDR3, which likely points to a read error. The chain combines TRBV5-1 with TRBJ2-1; D gene uncertain. Per the germline V gene, CDR1 is SGHRS and CDR2 is YFSETQ. Trimming shortened V by 0 bases and J by 7 bases, and 14 bases separated the two germline ends. This CDR3 has 15 residues. CDR3 sequence: CASSLVANPLNEQFS. For the CDR3, the DNA is TGCGCCAGCAGCTTGGTTGCCAATCCCCTGAATGAGCAGTTCTCC.

This clonotype showed up just a few times. The V gene is TRBV20-1, the J gene TRBJ2-1; 11 positions match TRBD2. Germline CDR1 reads DFQATT; CDR2 reads SNEGSKA (reference sequence). Trimming took 7 bases from V and 8 from J; bases not matched to a gene: 13. CDR3 size: 15 residues. The CDR3 DNA reads TGCAGTGTTAATAGCGGGAGGGGGGGTATCTATGAGCAGTTCTTC. Its translation is CSVNSGRGGIYEQFF.

This clonotype was observed a handful of times. CDR3 sequence reads: CASSGVGTPGNTQYF. Here the CDR3 DNA reads TGTGCCAGCAGCGGGGTAGGGACGCCGGGGAATACGCAGTATTTT. The V and J genes are TRBV2 and TRBJ2-3; TRBD1 or TRBD2 may be the D gene (5 bases each). CDR1 SNHLY and CDR2 FYNNEI come from the germline V gene. Trimming pared 6 bases from V and 7 bases from J, leaving 20 bases between. There are 15 residues in the CDR3.